These 31 T cell receptor beta chains came from one sample sequenced in a study of blood T cell repertoires in COVID-19. The method was immunoSEQ multiplex PCR; TCRdb's version includes in-frame clones alone and lacks a portion of them. The sample includes 45,000 to 65,000 clones, about 91% of them seen just once. Sequencing was done on a sample of peripheral blood. The receptors here all came from a man aged 60 to 69 with active COVID-19.

The chain recombines TRBV6-6 with TRBJ1-5, with 7 bases aligning to TRBD1. Germline V gene sequence: CDR1 MNHNY, CDR2 SVGAGI (reference sequence). V was pared by 4 bases and J by 4 bases, with 4 bases of the junction left unmatched. This CDR3 is built from 14 residues. The CDR3 is CASSWTGGNQPQHF. The DNA for the CDR3 is TGTGCCAGCAGTTGGACAGGCGGGAATCAGCCCCAGCATTTT.

The chain combines TRBV9 with TRBJ1-5; D is uncertain. Trimming took 0 bases from V and 10 from J, leaving 14 bases between them. Germline values: CDR1 SGDLS, CDR2 YYNGEE. The CDR3 extends over 14 amino acids. CDR3 coding DNA: TGTGCCAGCAGCGTAGGTGAGGGATCAGGTCCCCAGCATTTT. It specifies CASSVGEGSGPQHF. Drawing the rest from reference TRBV9 and TRBJ1-5, the complete variable domain is DSGVTQTPKHLITATGQRVTLRCSPRSGDLSVYWYQQSLDQGLQFLIQYYNGEERAKGNILERFSAQQFPDLHSELNLSSLELGDSALYFCASSVGEGSGPQHFGDGTRLSIL.

V is TRBV28 and J is TRBJ1-4; D remains unclear. CDR3 size: 15 residues. CDR1 and CDR2 from the germline V gene are MDHEN and SYDVKM. V gave up 3 bases and J gave up 8 bases, with 16 bases separating them. The CDR3 region is CASSLSAGSGEKLFF. The CDR3 DNA is TGTGCCAGCAGTTTGTCGGCCGGGTCCGGGGAAAAACTGTTTTTT.

The chain uses TRBV3-1 (or the pseudogene TRBV3-2) and TRBJ2-5; no reliable D call. This CDR3 spans 13 amino acids. V lost 3 bases to trimming and J lost 5 bases, with 10 bases between them. Germline CDR1 reads LGHDT; CDR2 reads YNNKEL (reference sequence). CDR3: CASSQIPGETQYF. The CDR3 DNA reads as TGTGCCAGCAGCCAGATCCCCGGGGAGACCCAGTACTTC.

CDR3 coding DNA: TGTGCCAGCAGCTTGGCTGCTAGCGGCCACAATGAGCAGTTCTTC. It yields the protein CASSLAASGHNEQFF. The chain joins TRBV5-4 to TRBJ2-1, with 7 bases identical to TRBD2. Germline-derived CDR1 and CDR2 are SGHNT and YYREEE (reference sequence). There are 15 residues in the CDR3. The V segment lost 0 bases and the J segment 5 bases; nucleotides outside the gene matches: 5. Using reference TRBV5-4 and TRBJ2-1 for the parts outside the CDR3, the full variable domain is ETGVTQSPTHLIKTRGQQVTLRCSSQSGHNTVSWYQQALGQGPQFIFQYYREEENGRGNFPPRFSGLQFPNYSSELNVNALELDDSALYLCASSLAASGHNEQFFGPGTRLTVL.

V usage is TRBV27 and J usage is TRBJ2-7; 9 bases map to TRBD2. The germline CDR1 and CDR2 sequences are MNHEY and SMNVEV (reference sequence). This CDR3 contains 16 residues. V lost 3 bases and J lost 6; bases outside the gene matches: 12. The CDR3 here is CASSFGGRASLSEQYF. CDR3 nucleotides: TGTGCCAGCAGTTTTGGCGGGAGGGCCTCGCTTTCCGAGCAGTACTTC.

The V and J genes are TRBV9 and TRBJ2-1; D is ambiguous. The ends were cut back, 3 bases at V and 0 bases at J, with 10 bases in the middle. Germline lookup yields CDR1 SGDLS and CDR2 YYNGEE. CDR3 size: 15 residues. For the CDR3, the DNA is TGTGCCAGCAGCGAATCTAGAAACTCCTACAATGAGCAGTTCTTC. Translated: CASSESRNSYNEQFF.

DNA of the CDR3: TGTGCCAGCAGTCTCAGGGGGTCCGGGGAGCTGTTTTTT. Its protein is CASSLRGSGELFF. The chain recombines TRBV12-3 or TRBV12-4 with TRBJ2-2; 7 bases agree with TRBD1. J was trimmed by 6 bases and V by 5 bases; bases with no gene match: 3. This CDR3 contains 13 residues.

The chain combines TRBV6-2 or TRBV6-3 with TRBJ1-3; D is undetermined. V was pared by 2 bases and J by 3 bases, with 26 bases between. Looked up from germline, CDR1 is MNHEY and CDR2 is SVGEGT. The CDR3 spans 20 residues. The DNA for the CDR3 is TGTGCCAGCAGTTACGACGGAGTACTTCTGATGGACTCTATTGGAAACACCATATATTTT. Protein product: CASSYDGVLLMDSIGNTIYF.

The genes are TRBV28 and TRBJ2-5; 7 nucleotides align to TRBD2. Trimming at V came to 4 bases and at J to 4 bases, leaving 6 bases not matched to a gene. Germline values: CDR1 MDHEN, CDR2 SYDVKM. CDR3 length: 14 residues. This CDR3 reads CASSWTSAPETQYF. CDR3 DNA: TGTGCCAGCAGTTGGACTAGTGCCCCAGAGACCCAGTACTTC.

On this clone: The same CDR3 also results from other DNA sequences found in this sample. V usage is TRBV7-2 and J usage is TRBJ2-3; D possibly corresponds to TRBD2 (5 bases). Germline V gene data show CDR1 as SGHTA and CDR2 as FQGNSA. The CDR3 covers 13 residues. V dropped 5 bases and J dropped 8 bases, with 14 bases sitting between them. CDR3 amino acids: CASSAGLFSTQYF. Written as DNA, the CDR3 is TGTGCCAGCAGCGCCGGACTTTTCAGTACGCAGTATTTT. The whole variable domain, filled in from reference TRBV7-2 and TRBJ2-3, reads GAGVSQSPSNKVTEKGKDVELRCDPISGHTALYWYRQSLGQGLEFLIYFQGNSAPDKSGLPSDRFSAERTGGSVSTLTIQRTQQEDSAVYLCASSAGLFSTQYFGPGTRLTVL.

The V call is TRBV5-5, the J call TRBJ1-1; TRBD1 matches 7 bases. The CDR3 covers 13 residues. V lost 3 bases, J lost 5 bases, and 4 bases stayed unmatched. Germline-derived CDR1 and CDR2 are SGHKS and YYEKEE (reference sequence). The CDR3: CASSWGQITEAFF. Written as DNA, the CDR3 is TGTGCCAGCAGCTGGGGACAGATTACTGAAGCTTTCTTT.

The rearrangement links TRBV5-4 to TRBJ2-3; the match to TRBD2 covers 12 bases. V dropped 6 bases and J dropped 4; count of bases not matched to a gene: 12. Per germline, CDR1 SGHNT and CDR2 YYREEE (reference sequence). This CDR3 contains 17 residues. The CDR3 DNA is TGTGCCAGCACACCACCCCCCCTAGCGGGAGGGGCAGATACGCAGTATTTT. This sequence encodes CASTPPPLAGGADTQYF. The full variable domain, with the rest looked up from reference TRBV5-4 and TRBJ2-3, is ETGVTQSPTHLIKTRGQQVTLRCSSQSGHNTVSWYQQALGQGPQFIFQYYREEENGRGNFPPRFSGLQFPNYSSELNVNALELDDSALYLCASTPPPLAGGADTQYFGPGTRLTVL.

V gene TRBV27 combines with J gene TRBJ2-5, with D possibly matching TRBD2 (5 bases). The CDR3 has 13 residues. V was pared by 3 bases and J by 4 bases, with 9 bases between. Germline CDR1 and CDR2: MNHEY and SMNVEV (reference sequence). For the CDR3, the DNA is TGTGCCAGCAGTTTGGGTGGAGGAGAGACCCAGTACTTC. This sequence encodes CASSLGGGETQYF.

The chain is built from TRBV5-1 and TRBJ2-7; TRBD1 might be the D (6 bases). The V gene's germline CDR1 is SGHRS and CDR2 YFSETQ. The CDR3 has 15 residues. Trimming stripped 0 bases from V and 1 base from J, with 11 bases between. The CDR3 region is CASSLGSGESYEQYF. DNA of the CDR3: TGCGCCAGCAGCTTGGGGTCAGGGGAATCCTACGAGCAGTACTTC. The complete variable domain, with remaining parts taken from reference TRBV5-1 and TRBJ2-7, reads KAGVTQTPRYLIKTRGQQVTLSCSPISGHRSVSWYQQTPGQGLQFLFEYFSETQRNKGNFPGRFSGRQFSNSRSEMNVSTLELGDSALYLCASSLGSGESYEQYFGPGTRLTVT.

The chain recombines TRBV27 with TRBJ2-7; D not certain. From germline, CDR1 is MNHEY and CDR2 SMNVEV (reference sequence). CDR3 length: 16 amino acids. Trimming removed 3 bases at V and 0 bases at J, with 15 bases between. In DNA, the CDR3 is TGTGCCAGCAGTTTGACCGGGTCCTTACTCTCCTACGAGCAGTACTTC. This translates into CASSLTGSLLSYEQYF.

The chain couples TRBV28 to TRBJ1-5; D possibly corresponds to TRBD1 (5 bases). Trimming stripped 2 bases from V and 2 bases from J, with 10 bases between. There are 15 residues in the CDR3. Germline CDR1 MDHEN, CDR2 SYDVKM. CDR3 coding DNA: TGTGCCAGCAGTTTACGGGGGTCGGGCAATCAGCCCCAGCATTTT. Protein: CASSLRGSGNQPQHF.

The V and J genes are TRBV10-2 and TRBJ1-2; D call uncertain. This CDR3 comprises 14 residues. Deletions cut 7 bases from V and 1 base from J, with 13 bases between. The germline gives CDR1 WSHSY, CDR2 SAAADI. The CDR3 DNA reads as TGCGCCAGCACCAAAAGCCAACTTAACTATGGCTACACCTTC. It translates to CASTKSQLNYGYTF.

This chain links TRBV5-1 with TRBJ2-1; TRBD2 matches at 16 bases. This CDR3 comprises 17 residues. The V gene's germline CDR1 is SGHRS and CDR2 YFSETQ. After removal of 4 bases from V and 5 bases from J, the junction contained 6 bases not matched to a gene. CDR3 sequence: CASSEGLAGGPHNEQFF. The CDR3 DNA reads as TGCGCCAGCAGCGAGGGACTAGCGGGAGGGCCCCACAATGAGCAGTTCTTC.

The CDR3 sequence is CATSRDRRGLGEQFF. The CDR3 region has the DNA TGTGCCACCAGCAGAGATCGGCGCGGACTGGGGGAGCAGTTCTTC. This chain links TRBV15 with TRBJ2-1, with a tentative D call TRBD2 (5 bases). V lost 0 bases and J lost 10, with 16 bases in between. This CDR3 has 15 residues. CDR1 and CDR2 (germline): LNHNV, YYDKDF (reference sequence).

This chain connects TRBV5-8 to TRBJ2-1, with D tentatively TRBD1 (6 bases). The CDR3 runs 15 residues. In germline, CDR1 is SGHTS, CDR2 YDEGEE. Trimming removed 2 bases at V and 3 bases at J, with 12 bases between. The CDR3 region is CASSLQGKIYNEQFF. The CDR3 bases are TGTGCCAGCAGCTTACAGGGAAAAATCTACAATGAGCAGTTCTTC.

This clone occurred once. The chain recombines TRBV6-5 with TRBJ1-2, with D possibly being TRBD1 (6 bases). This CDR3 is built from 12 residues. V was cut by 7 bases and J by 4 bases, with 10 bases left in between. Germline-derived CDR1 and CDR2 are MNHEY and SVGAGI. The CDR3: CASTDSSYGYTF. The DNA for the CDR3 is TGTGCCAGCACGGACAGCTCCTATGGCTACACCTTC.

V usage is TRBV14 and J usage is TRBJ2-5; 10 nucleotides align to TRBD2. CDR3 length equals 15 residues. The V and J ends lost 1 base and 4 bases, in that order; junction bases with no gene match: 3. Germline loops: CDR1 SGHDN, CDR2 FVKESK. In DNA, the CDR3 is TGTGCCAGCAGCCAAGTGCTAGCGGGAGCAGAGACCCAGTACTTC. This codes for CASSQVLAGAETQYF.

The chain employs TRBV25-1 and TRBJ2-5, with 7 bases fitting TRBD1. V trimming: 1 base; J trimming: 4 bases; junction bases outside the gene matches: 6. This CDR3 region has 15 residues. Germline CDR1 and CDR2: MGHDK and SYGVNS. This chain's CDR3 is CASSEFEGAGETQYF. The DNA for the CDR3 is TGTGCCAGCAGTGAATTCGAGGGGGCAGGAGAGACCCAGTACTTC.

V usage is TRBV5-1 and J usage is TRBJ2-7; 7 positions agree with TRBD1. CDR3 size: 13 residues. Trimming removed 4 bases from V and 9 bases from J; junction bases left unmatched: 10. Germline-derived CDR1 and CDR2 are SGHRS and YFSETQ. The CDR3 coding sequence is TGCGCCAGCAGCCTGGACAGGTCGGGCGGGCAGTACTTC. Translating it yields CASSLDRSGGQYF.

This clone was counted a few times. The chain employs TRBV4-2 and TRBJ2-7; 10 nucleotides match TRBD1. In germline, CDR1 is LGHNA, CDR2 YNFKEQ. This CDR3 comprises 16 residues. V lost 0 bases to trimming and J lost 6 bases; unmatched junction nucleotides: 8. The CDR3 protein is CASSQDQDRGLTEQYF. Here the CDR3 DNA reads TGTGCCAGCAGCCAAGATCAAGACAGGGGGCTGACCGAGCAGTACTTC.

V is TRBV21-1 and J is TRBJ2-2; the table's D gene call, TRBD2, was not cross checked with the DNA. TRBV21-1 is deemed a pseudogene. The CDR3 spans 19 residues. The CDR3, as DNA: TGTGCCAGCAGCAAAGCGCCGACTAGCGGGAGGTTAAACACCGGGGAGCTGTTTTTT. This translates into CASSKAPTSGRLNTGELFF.

The chain recombines TRBV5-1 with TRBJ2-1; maybe TRBD2 (6 bases). Between the trimmed V and J ends, which lost 5 bases and 9 bases, there was a span of 15 bases. This CDR3 has 13 residues. Per the germline V gene, CDR1 is SGHRS and CDR2 is YFSETQ. CDR3 loop: CASRQIGGFEQFF. In DNA form, the CDR3 reads TGCGCCAGCAGACAAATTGGGGGGTTTGAGCAGTTCTTC. The full variable domain, in which reference TRBV5-1 and TRBJ2-1 provide the parts outside the CDR3, is KAGVTQTPRYLIKTRGQQVTLSCSPISGHRSVSWYQQTPGQGLQFLFEYFSETQRNKGNFPGRFSGRQFSNSRSEMNVSTLELGDSALYLCASRQIGGFEQFFGPGTRLTVL.

This chain connects TRBV28 to TRBJ2-1; 11 bases are shared with TRBD2. From germline, CDR1 is MDHEN and CDR2 SYDVKM. This CDR3 has 15 residues. V lost 7 bases to trimming and J lost 7 bases; unmatched junction nucleotides: 9. The DNA of the CDR3 is TGTGCCAGCACCGTAGGGCCTAGCGGGAGGAATGAGCAGTTCTTC. It encodes CASTVGPSGRNEQFF. Drawing the rest from reference TRBV28 and TRBJ2-1, the complete variable domain is DVKVTQSSRYLVKRTGEKVFLECVQDMDHENMFWYRQDPGLGLRLIYFSYDVKMKEKGDIPEGYSVSREKKERFSLILESASTNQTSMYLCASTVGPSGRNEQFFGPGTRLTVL.

The CDR3 sequence is CASSVGGLAGYTQYF. The CDR3 nucleotides read TGTGCCAGCAGCGTAGGGGGACTAGCGGGTTATACGCAGTATTTT. V usage is TRBV9 and J usage is TRBJ2-3; 12 nucleotides agree with TRBD2. CDR3 size: 15 residues. Germline lookup yields CDR1 SGDLS and CDR2 YYNGEE. V gave up 0 bases and J gave up 7 bases; unmatched junction bases: 3.

The sample holds one count of this clone. V gene TRBV4-1 combines with J gene TRBJ2-7; tentatively, D is TRBD2 (6 bases). V lost 4 bases and J 0 bases, leaving 10 bases between the germline ends. This CDR3 is 14 amino acids long. Per germline, CDR1 MGHRA and CDR2 YSYEKL. CDR3 sequence (DNA): TGCGCCAGCAGCCGCCAGACTAGCTCCTACGAGCAGTACTTC. It codes for CASSRQTSSYEQYF.